The sequence of this T cell receptor (beta chain) was determined in a study of T cell responses to AZD1222 COVID-19 vaccine. Repertoires were generated with immunoSEQ multiplex PCR, while TCRdb's copy carries only in-frame clones and drops some. This table has roughly 120,000 clones, 85% to 90% appearing once. Germline loops: CDR1 MDHEN, CDR2 SYDVKM. V was clipped by 2 bases and J by 4 bases; unmatched bases: 7. This CDR3 has 16 residues. This clone appeared a single time. The V gene is TRBV28, the J gene TRBJ2-5; 10 bases line up with TRBD2. The sequence was collected from an adult who received the AZD1222 COVID-19 vaccine. This material consisted of peripheral blood, taken 28 days after the second AZD1222 dose. The CDR3: CASSLRASGGRETQYF. The CDR3 DNA sequence: TGTGCCAGCAGTTTACGGGCTAGCGGGGGTCGAGAGACCCAGTACTTC. The full variable domain, with the rest looked up from reference TRBV28 and TRBJ2-5, is DVKVTQSSRYLVKRTGEKVFLECVQDMDHENMFWYRQDPGLGLRLIYFSYDVKMKEKGDIPEGYSVSREKKERFSLILESASTNQTSMYLCASSLRASGGRETQYFGPGTRLLVL.